These 16 T cell receptor beta chains originate from one sample sequenced in a study of read filtering for tumor transcriptome and immune sequencing. Molecular barcoded adaptors covering alpha/delta and beta/gamma chains were used on approximately 400 ng RNA. Each CDR3 protein is one row after TCRdb ran MiXCR on the reads. Seen here are about 63,000 distinct CDR3 sequences, about 15% observed once, and the top ten hold approximately 50%. The sample comprised a population of CD138-negative cells sorted from bone marrow. The receptors originated from a donor at least 40 years old with multiple myeloma.

V is TRBV12-3 or TRBV12-4 and J is TRBJ1-5; D is perhaps TRBD1 (5 bases). Trimming removed 8 bases at V and 5 bases at J, with 16 bases between. This CDR3 spans 14 amino acids. The CDR3, as DNA: TGTGCCAGCTCCAGTGGGGGAGGATATCAGCCCCAGCATTTT. Protein: CASSSGGGYQPQHF.

At least ten counts were recorded for this clonotype. The V gene is TRBV2, the J gene TRBJ1-4; D not certain. V lost 1 base and J 8 bases, leaving 8 bases between the germline ends. CDR1 SNHLY and CDR2 FYNNEI come from the germline V gene. This CDR3 is built from 13 residues. CDR3 protein: CASSEGGNEKLFF. As DNA, the CDR3 is TGTGCCAGCAGTGAAGGTGGGAACGAAAAACTGTTTTTT.

The chain links TRBV20-1 to TRBJ1-1; no reliable D call. V gave up 1 base and J gave up 9 bases, with 9 bases separating them. Germline-derived CDR1 and CDR2 are DFQATT and SNEGSKA (reference sequence). The CDR3 covers 11 residues. The CDR3 DNA follows: TGCAGTGCTAGAGGCCCACGGCAAGCTTTCTTT. The encoded protein is CSARGPRQAFF.

This clonotype was found many times. CDR3 amino acids: CASSSRLGAYSNQPQHF. CDR3 DNA: TGTGCCAGCAGTTCTCGACTGGGGGCGTATAGCAATCAGCCCCAGCATTTT. The rearrangement uses TRBV27 and TRBJ1-5, with a possible D match to TRBD1 (6 bases). V lost 4 bases, J lost 0 bases, and 16 bases lay in between. Germline V CDR1 and CDR2: MNHEY, SMNVEV (reference sequence). The CDR3 totals 17 residues.

This clonotype was detected ten times or more. The genes are TRBV11-2 and TRBJ1-6; 12 nucleotides align to TRBD1. From germline, CDR1 is SGHAT and CDR2 FQNNGV. V lost 2 bases to trimming and J lost 10 bases; unmatched junction nucleotides: 9. The CDR3 is made up of 17 amino acids. The CDR3 DNA follows: TGTGCCAGCAGCTTAAATGCCTTCGGGACAGGGGGCTCACCCCTCCACTTT. This sequence encodes CASSLNAFGTGGSPLHF.

This clonotype was seen ten or more times. The genes are TRBV20-1 and TRBJ1-1; 8 bases line up with TRBD1. The CDR3 has 14 amino acids. Losses at the gene ends were 7 bases for V and 1 base for J; bases not matched to a gene: 8. CDR1 and CDR2 from the germline V gene are DFQATT and SNEGSKA (reference sequence). Here the CDR3 reads CSVFSGTGNTEAFF. The CDR3 DNA follows: TGCAGTGTATTCTCCGGGACAGGGAACACTGAAGCTTTCTTT.

At least ten counts were recorded for this clonotype. This chain joins TRBV7-3 and TRBJ1-1; 7 bases match TRBD1. V lost 5 bases, J lost 6 bases, and 6 bases stayed unmatched. This CDR3 has 13 amino acids. The germline CDR1 and CDR2 sequences are SGHTA and FQGTGA. Written as DNA, the CDR3 is TGTGCCAGCAGCACCACAGGGGCCTCTGAAGCTTTCTTT. Amino acids: CASSTTGASEAFF.

The sample holds many counts of this clonotype. J is TRBJ2-5 and V is TRBV7-9; D is unclear. Germline CDR1 and CDR2: SEHNR and FQNEAQ (reference sequence). This CDR3 is built from 11 residues. Deletions cut 8 bases from V and 5 bases from J, with 9 bases between. The CDR3 DNA follows: TGTGCCAGCCCAAACGGGGAGACCCAGTACTTC. Encoded protein: CASPNGETQYF.

This clonotype appeared many times. Sequence at one end of the junction differs from germline and may be a read error. The V call is TRBV7-7, the J call TRBJ1-1; tentative D call: TRBD1 (5 bases). This CDR3 region has 17 residues. Per the germline V gene, CDR1 is SSHAT and CDR2 is FNYEAQ (reference sequence). In DNA form, the CDR3 reads TGTGCTAGCAGCCCGAAGGGGTGGCCCCTTACGAACACTGAAGCTTTCTTT. It codes for CASSPKGWPLTNTEAFF.

Ten or more counts support this clonotype. The chain has TRBV4-1 and TRBJ2-2; D might be TRBD1 (6 bases). Germline V gene data show CDR1 as MGHRA and CDR2 as YSYEKL. V shed 3 bases and J shed 4 bases, with 18 bases lying between them. The CDR3 loop spans 17 amino acids. The CDR3 bases are TGCGCCAGCAGCCATATTATCGCAGGGGCGAGCACCGGGGAGCTGTTTTTT. It specifies CASSHIIAGASTGELFF.

This clonotype appeared many times. For the CDR3, the DNA is TGCGCCAGCAGCCCCCGACAGGGAGGAGGGGGTGGAACTGAAGCTTTCTTT. It is translated as CASSPRQGGGGGTEAFF. The V gene is TRBV5-1, the J gene TRBJ1-1; 7 nucleotides match TRBD1. Unmatched junction bases numbered 17, after V lost 4 bases and J lost 5 bases. The CDR3 loop spans 17 amino acids. Germline V gene sequence: CDR1 SGHRS, CDR2 YFSETQ.

This clonotype was picked up many times. One junction end disagrees with the germline gene, perhaps due to a read error. The chain combines TRBV5-1 with TRBJ2-1, with D hard to call. This CDR3 has 11 residues. Per the germline V gene, CDR1 is SGHRS and CDR2 is YFSETQ. CDR3 amino acids: CASRLNNEQFF. In nucleotides, the CDR3 is TGTGCCAGCAGGCTTAACAATGAGCAGTTCTTC.

This clonotype was seen many times. V usage is TRBV30 and J usage is TRBJ2-1; D is unclear. The ends were cut back, 5 bases at V and 8 bases at J, with 10 bases in the middle. The CDR3 sequence is 11 residues long. CDR1 is GTSNPN and CDR2 is SVGIG in the germline V gene (reference sequence). CDR3 coding DNA: TGTGCCTGGTCCAAAGTATATGAGCAGTTCTTC. Amino acids: CAWSKVYEQFF.

In the case of this clonotype: This may stem from a read error, because a much larger clone lies one nucleotide away. CDR3 DNA: TGCACCAGCAGCTTGTCGGGACTAGCGGGAGCGGGAGATACGCAGTATTTT. Protein product: CTSSLSGLAGAGDTQYF. This chain connects TRBV5-1 to TRBJ2-3; 14 nucleotides align to TRBD2. The CDR3 is made up of 17 amino acids. The germline V gene encodes CDR1 SGHRS and CDR2 YFSETQ.

In this sample, this clonotype turned up many times. This chain joins TRBV21-1 and TRBJ2-3; no check of the table's D call, TRBD1, against the DNA was made. TRBV21-1 is annotated as a pseudogene. The CDR3 totals 19 residues. DNA for the CDR3: TGTGCCAGCAGCAAGTTGCCCCACAGGGGTTCATCCTGCACAGATACGCAGTATTTT. Its protein is CASSKLPHRGSSCTDTQYF.

This clonotype was recorded many times. The chain employs TRBV12-3 or TRBV12-4 and TRBJ2-6; 10 bases fit TRBD2. The CDR3 sequence is 16 residues long. The junction had 7 bases not matched to a gene; V was cut back by 7 bases and J by 4 bases. The CDR3 here is CASTTAGGSGANVLTF. For the CDR3, the DNA is TGTGCCAGCACCACAGCGGGGGGGTCCGGGGCCAACGTCCTGACTTTC.